These 18 T cell receptor beta chains were sequenced from one sample in a study of T cell responses to AZD1222 COVID-19 vaccine (dated by TCRdb to about 2021). Library preparation was by the immunoSEQ multiplex PCR assay. Drawn from immuneACCESS, this table holds only the in-frame rearrangements with V and J called that TCRdb kept. Clones are partly lost; checked studies trace under half to an unresolved V gene and leave the rest unexplained. This sample has 90,000 to 150,000 clones in its table, and 85% to 90% of those were observed once. The ten largest clones capture less than 4% of the sample. The time point label of this sample denotes: baseline before first vaccination. Source: peripheral blood, taken on day 0 of AZD1222 vaccination. These receptors were taken from an adult in good health.

This clone was observed once. The chain has TRBV10-3 and TRBJ2-5, with D unclear. Per germline, CDR1 ENHRY and CDR2 SYGVKD. The CDR3 loop spans 13 amino acids. Trimming removed 0 bases from V and 0 bases from J, with 2 bases in between. The CDR3 sequence: CAISESNQETQYF. The CDR3, as DNA: TGTGCCATCAGTGAGTCAAACCAAGAGACCCAGTACTTC.

This chain connects TRBV5-8 to TRBJ2-7; 9 nucleotides align to TRBD1. The CDR3 has 17 amino acids. J gave up 2 bases and V 4 bases, and 13 bases lay outside the gene matches. Germline V gene lookup returns CDR1 SGHTS and CDR2 YDEGEE. The CDR3 nucleotides are TGTGCCAGCAGCCACCCGGCTGCCCGGGACAGGGCCTACGAGCAGTACTTC. Residues: CASSHPAARDRAYEQYF.

The V call is TRBV27, the J call TRBJ1-1, with 8 bases fitting TRBD1. The V segment lost 6 bases and the J segment 11 bases; nucleotides outside the gene matches: 20. The CDR3 is made up of 16 amino acids. CDR1 and CDR2 from the germline V gene are MNHEY and SMNVEV (reference sequence). CDR3 sequence: CASRPIGRAGGPEAFF. CDR3 nucleotide sequence: TGTGCCAGCAGGCCAATTGGTCGAGCAGGGGGCCCCGAGGCTTTCTTT.

In this sample, this clone turned up once. This chain uses TRBV5-1 with TRBJ2-5; TRBD2 is a possible D gene (5 bases). Between the trimmed V and J ends, which lost 4 bases and 1 base, there was a span of 8 bases. CDR3 size: 13 residues. CDR1 SGHRS and CDR2 YFSETQ come from the germline V gene. CDR3 in amino acids: CASSLTIQETQYF. The CDR3 region has the DNA TGCGCCAGCAGCCTGACTATCCAAGAGACCCAGTACTTC.

The V and J genes are TRBV20-1 and TRBJ2-7; possibly TRBD1 for D (6 bases). This CDR3 has 11 amino acids. Trimming left V 3 bases short and J 5 bases short, with 8 bases between. Germline V gene data show CDR1 as DFQATT and CDR2 as SNEGSKA (reference sequence). The CDR3: CSASRQDEQYF. In nucleotides, the CDR3 is TGCAGTGCTAGTCGACAGGACGAGCAGTACTTC.

The V call is TRBV4-1, the J call TRBJ1-1; D unresolved. Germline-derived CDR1 and CDR2 are MGHRA and YSYEKL. CDR3 length: 14 residues. Trimming took 0 bases from V and 4 from J, leaving 9 bases between them. As DNA, the CDR3 is TGCGCCAGCAGCCAAGATCACCGGTTCACTGAAGCTTTCTTT. Amino acid sequence: CASSQDHRFTEAFF.

This chain joins TRBV2 and TRBJ1-3; a weak D match, TRBD1 (6 bases). Trimming took off 10 bases at V and 4 bases at J, with 14 bases between the two ends. The CDR3 has 13 residues. Germline lookup yields CDR1 SNHLY and CDR2 FYNNEI. The CDR3 here is CAISGQAGNTIYF. DNA of the CDR3: TGTGCCATCTCGGGACAAGCAGGAAACACCATATATTTT.

The chain is built from TRBV3-1 (or the pseudogene TRBV3-2) and TRBJ1-4, with D perhaps matching TRBD1 (5 bases). The CDR3 length is 19 residues. V was shortened by 4 bases and J by 5 bases, with 26 bases between the two germline ends. Germline-derived CDR1 and CDR2 are LGHDT and YNNKEL (reference sequence). CDR3 protein: CASSRRQFGTGRFNEKLFF. The CDR3 bases are TGTGCCAGCAGCCGAAGGCAATTCGGGACGGGACGTTTCAATGAAAAACTGTTTTTT.

J is TRBJ2-5 and V is TRBV25-1; TRBD2 aligns across 8 bases. CDR3 length: 15 amino acids. J lost 3 bases, V lost 2 bases, and 5 bases had no gene match. Germline CDR1 is MGHDK and CDR2 is SYGVNS. The CDR3 sequence: CASSEPGLGEETQYF. The CDR3 DNA sequence: TGTGCCAGCAGTGAACCGGGACTAGGAGAAGAGACCCAGTACTTC.

Here the CDR3 DNA reads TGTGCCAGCAGCCCGACACGTGCAACTAATGAAAAACTGTTTTTT. It specifies CASSPTRATNEKLFF. The chain carries TRBV14 and TRBJ1-4; no definite D call. Germline V gives CDR1 SGHDN, CDR2 FVKESK. The CDR3 sequence is 15 residues long. The V end was cut by 4 bases, the J end by 0 bases, with 9 bases between.

The V and J genes are TRBV7-2 and TRBJ1-2; 8 nucleotides agree with TRBD1. Germline lookup yields CDR1 SGHTA and CDR2 FQGNSA. Germline trimming cut 1 base from V and 5 bases from J; bases unmatched to any gene: 15. The CDR3 has 18 residues. The CDR3 region has the DNA TGTGCCAGCAGCTTAGTTGACTCAGGGGGCGCAAATTTTTATGGCTACACCTTC. The encoded protein is CASSLVDSGGANFYGYTF. Combining the CDR3 with reference TRBV7-2 and TRBJ1-2 gives the whole variable domain GAGVSQSPSNKVTEKGKDVELRCDPISGHTALYWYRQSLGQGLEFLIYFQGNSAPDKSGLPSDRFSAERTGGSVSTLTIQRTQQEDSAVYLCASSLVDSGGANFYGYTFGSGTRLTVV.

The chain couples TRBV5-4 to TRBJ1-4; D not certain. This CDR3 contains 14 residues. Germline V gene sequence: CDR1 SGHNT, CDR2 YYREEE (reference sequence). Trimming stripped 0 bases from V and 7 bases from J, with 10 bases between. CDR3 amino acids: CASSLGGEFEKLFF. The CDR3 nucleotides are TGTGCCAGCAGCTTGGGTGGGGAATTTGAAAAACTGTTTTTT.

V is TRBV4-1 and J is TRBJ1-1; maybe TRBD1 (5 bases). The CDR3 totals 14 residues. The V and J ends lost 4 bases and 7 bases respectively, with 16 bases between them. Germline V lookup: CDR1 MGHRA, CDR2 YSYEKL. DNA of the CDR3: TGCGCCAGCAGCCGCAGGGAGACAGTCTTTGAAGCTTTCTTT. It codes for CASSRRETVFEAFF.

This rearrangement joins TRBV27 to TRBJ2-2; 7 nucleotides match TRBD2. This CDR3 comprises 15 residues. Germline lookup yields CDR1 MNHEY and CDR2 SMNVEV (reference sequence). J lost 0 bases, V lost 7 bases, and 5 bases had no gene match. The CDR3 DNA follows: TGTGCCAGCACAAAAGGGACTACGAACACCGGGGAGCTGTTTTTT. Translating gives CASTKGTTNTGELFF.

V is TRBV25-1 and J is TRBJ1-2; 9 bases align to TRBD1. This CDR3 has 17 amino acids. Germline lookup yields CDR1 MGHDK and CDR2 SYGVNS. V trimming: 2 bases; J trimming: 6 bases; junction bases outside the gene matches: 13. The CDR3 here is CASSEVGDRGILDGYTF. The CDR3 DNA sequence: TGTGCCAGCAGTGAAGTGGGCGACAGGGGGATTTTGGATGGCTACACCTTC.

V is TRBV3-1 (or the pseudogene TRBV3-2) and J is TRBJ2-5; D gene uncertain. Germline V lookup: CDR1 LGHDT, CDR2 YNNKEL (reference sequence). This CDR3 region has 14 residues. Trimming took 3 bases from V and 5 from J, leaving 13 bases between them. The CDR3, as DNA: TGTGCCAGCAGCCAGCCTTGGCCCAGCGAGACCCAGTACTTC. This gives the protein CASSQPWPSETQYF.

The CDR3 region is CASSLRMGSNQPQHF. The CDR3, as DNA: TGTGCCAGCAGCTTAAGGATGGGAAGCAATCAGCCCCAGCATTTT. The chain uses TRBV7-6 and TRBJ1-5; D not certain. Germline V CDR1 and CDR2: SGHVS, FNYEAQ. V was trimmed by 2 bases and J by 1 base, leaving 9 bases between them. This CDR3 region has 15 residues.

This chain joins TRBV7-2 and TRBJ2-7; TRBD1 might be the D (5 bases). The CDR3 is 12 residues long. Trimming stripped 5 bases from V and 6 bases from J, with 11 bases between. The germline CDR1 and CDR2 sequences are SGHTA and FQGNSA. CDR3 in DNA: TGTGCCAGCAGCGATTACAGGACCGAGCAGTACTTC. This translates into CASSDYRTEQYF.